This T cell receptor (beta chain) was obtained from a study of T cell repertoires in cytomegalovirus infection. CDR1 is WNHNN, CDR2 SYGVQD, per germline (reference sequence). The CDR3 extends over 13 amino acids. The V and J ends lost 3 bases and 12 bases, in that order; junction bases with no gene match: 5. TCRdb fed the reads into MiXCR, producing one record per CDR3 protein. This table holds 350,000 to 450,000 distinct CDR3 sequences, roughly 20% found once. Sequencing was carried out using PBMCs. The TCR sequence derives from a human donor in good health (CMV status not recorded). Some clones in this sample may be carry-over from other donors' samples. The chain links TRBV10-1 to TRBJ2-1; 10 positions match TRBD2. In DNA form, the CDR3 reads TGCGCCAGCAGTGACGGACTAGCGGCATGGCAGTTCTTC. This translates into CASSDGLAAWQFF.